Shown below are 10 T cell receptor beta chains from a single sample sequenced in a study of CD8+CD57+ T cells in acquired aplastic anemia. Selection for sequencing was limited to patients who had shown CD8+CD57+ cell expansion by flow cytometry. The study profiled TCR beta VDJ and CDR3 using genomic DNA as template. TCRdb independently ran MiXCR on the reads; one entry per CDR3 protein. The sample has around 170,000 distinct CDR3 sequences; less than 60% are singletons. Sequencing used sorted CD4+, CD8+, or CD8+CD57+ T cells (not recorded which) from PBMCs. The receptors derive from a human donor with aplastic anemia.

There are a few counts of this clonotype. The chain is built from TRBV14 and TRBJ2-1; perhaps TRBD2 as D (6 bases). Germline V CDR1 and CDR2: SGHDN, FVKESK. This CDR3 has 16 residues. Trimming cost V 2 bases and J 8 bases, with 19 bases left between them. Written as DNA, the CDR3 is TGTGCCAGCAGCCAACGGACTATCCGGGTGAGGGATGAGCAGTTCTTC. This gives the protein CASSQRTIRVRDEQFF.

J is TRBJ2-5 and V is TRBV4-1; TRBD1 is a possible D gene (5 bases). Deletions cut 2 bases from V and 5 bases from J, with 12 bases between. The CDR3 runs to 14 residues. Per the germline V gene, CDR1 is MGHRA and CDR2 is YSYEKL. This CDR3 reads CASSQPTAFETQYF. The DNA for the CDR3 is TGCGCCAGCAGCCAACCGACAGCGTTTGAGACCCAGTACTTC.

The sample holds many counts of this clonotype. V and J are TRBV20-1 and TRBJ1-2, with 9 bases fitting TRBD1. The CDR3 covers 14 residues. The V and J ends lost 5 bases and 4 bases, in that order; junction bases with no gene match: 8. Germline V gene lookup returns CDR1 DFQATT and CDR2 SNEGSKA (reference sequence). The CDR3 reads CSALPGQGIYGYTF. CDR3 bases: TGCAGTGCTCTTCCGGGACAGGGTATCTATGGCTACACCTTC.

This clonotype was recorded many times. This sequence joins TRBV20-1 and TRBJ2-4; D may be TRBD1 (6 bases). The CDR3 length is 14 residues. Germline loops: CDR1 DFQATT, CDR2 SNEGSKA (reference sequence). Trimming removed 2 bases at V and 5 bases at J, with 13 bases between. CDR3 sequence reads: CSARLDRIQNIQYF. CDR3 in DNA: TGCAGTGCTAGATTGGACAGAATCCAAAACATTCAGTACTTC.

This clonotype was counted a few times. The rearrangement uses TRBV18 and TRBJ1-1, with D unclear. The V gene's germline CDR1 is KGHSH and CDR2 LQKENI. Deletions cut 7 bases from V and 5 bases from J, with 14 bases between. CDR3 size: 13 residues. The CDR3 region is CASLNGAWTEAFF. The CDR3, as DNA: TGTGCCAGCTTAAATGGTGCTTGGACTGAAGCTTTCTTT.

The CDR3 DNA sequence: TGTGCCAGCAGCCAAGGAAGTTCTGAGCAGTTCTTC. The encoded protein is CASSQGSSEQFF. The rearrangement uses TRBV3-1 and TRBJ2-1; the D is unclear. Germline assignment: CDR1 LGHDT and CDR2 YNNKEL (reference sequence). The CDR3 spans 12 residues. Trimming stripped 1 base from V and 9 bases from J, with 7 bases between.

The chain combines TRBV6-1 with TRBJ2-7; TRBD2 is a possible D gene (6 bases). Germline V lookup: CDR1 MNHNS, CDR2 SASEGT. The CDR3 is 16 amino acids. Trimming shortened V by 6 bases and J by 3 bases, and 21 bases separated the two germline ends. CDR3 sequence reads: CASRRDYSGSSYEQYF. The CDR3 DNA follows: TGTGCCAGCAGGCGCGACTATTCCGGGAGTAGCTACGAGCAGTACTTC.

V usage is TRBV5-1 and J usage is TRBJ1-1; D remains unclear. The V gene's germline CDR1 is SGHRS and CDR2 YFSETQ. The CDR3 sequence is 14 residues long. Trimming took off 4 bases at V and 5 bases at J, with 15 bases between the two ends. CDR3 in DNA: TGCGCCAGCAGCCTCGGTAGGGTGGGGACTGAAGCTTTCTTT. Its translation: CASSLGRVGTEAFF.

The chain carries TRBV29-1 and TRBJ2-1, with D tentatively TRBD2 (6 bases). CDR1 and CDR2 from the germline V gene are SQVTM and ANQGSEA. The V gene lost 1 base and the J gene lost 6 bases, with 7 bases spanning the gap. The length of the CDR3 is 12 residues. CDR3 loop: CSVEAEGNEQFF. In DNA, the CDR3 is TGCAGCGTTGAAGCGGAGGGCAATGAGCAGTTCTTC.

This clonotype occurred many times. The V gene is TRBV3-1, the J gene TRBJ2-7, with D unresolved. The CDR3 totals 15 residues. V lost 3 bases, J lost 2 bases, and 14 bases lay in between. Germline CDR1 LGHDT, CDR2 YNNKEL (reference sequence). The chain's CDR3 is CASSHGGRPPYEQYF. CDR3 nucleotides: TGTGCCAGCAGCCATGGCGGAAGACCCCCCTACGAGCAGTACTTC.